This TCR beta chain derives from a study of T cell responses to AZD1222 COVID-19 vaccine. Study results and limitations: Receipt of two AZD1222 doses was followed by a rise in Spike-specific TCR breadth and depth. It was only after the peak T cell response that any repertoires were sampled. The donor cohort was predominantly white British with a female majority, and clonal diversity may have been underestimated.

To note about this clone: Its antigen remains unidentified.

Assay used: immunoSEQ multiplex PCR; TCRdb lists only in-frame clones, some missing. The sample lists more than 100,000 clones, 75% to 90% seen once, with 2.4% in the top ten. The CDR3 sequence is 15 residues long. Germline CDR1 is MDHEN and CDR2 is SYDVKM. V trimming: 6 bases; J trimming: 3 bases; junction bases outside the gene matches: 5. The sequence came from an adult in good health. The rearrangement joins TRBV28 to TRBJ1-5; 10 bases are a match to TRBD1. The source was peripheral blood, collected on day 0 of AZD1222 vaccination. The CDR3 bases are TGTGCCAGCAGCGGGGACAGGGGCTACAATCAGCCCCAGCATTTT. Translating gives CASSGDRGYNQPQHF. Variable domain in full (rest from reference TRBV28 and TRBJ1-5): DVKVTQSSRYLVKRTGEKVFLECVQDMDHENMFWYRQDPGLGLRLIYFSYDVKMKEKGDIPEGYSVSREKKERFSLILESASTNQTSMYLCASSGDRGYNQPQHFGDGTRLSIL.